The rows below give T cell receptor beta chains drawn from one sample of a study of radiotherapy plus CTLA-4 blockade in lung cancer. Sequencing used immunoSEQ multiplex PCR; TCRdb keeps in-frame clones, though not all of them. The sample has tens of thousands of clones; 78% are singletons. The sequencing used peripheral blood, collected from a patient treated with radiotherapy plus ipilimumab. The source of these receptors is a human donor with non-small cell lung cancer who had a partial response to radiotherapy plus ipilimumab. Some clones in this sample may be carry-over from other donors' samples. CDR3s include the opening cysteine and the closing phenylalanine or tryptophan. The D gene is left open where the match is weak. Clone sizes are given selectively: once, few, many, or a class where the clone is expanded.

cdr3_length,v_call,d_call,j_call,clone_size,cdr3_aa,cdr3_nt
14,TRBV10-3,-,TRBJ2-1,-,CAIKGGGGGNEQFF,TGTGCCATCAAGGGGGGCGGGGGAGGGAATGAGCAGTTCTTC
15,TRBV29-1,TRBD2,TRBJ2-5,few,CSVAALAGVGETQYF,TGCAGCGTAGCAGCACTAGCGGGAGTCGGAGAGACCCAGTACTTC
15,TRBV5-4,TRBD1,TRBJ1-1,-,CASSLFGTGRLEAFF,TGTGCCAGCAGCCTATTTGGGACAGGGAGGCTCGAAGCTTTCTTT
12,TRBV6-1,TRBD1,TRBJ1-1,-,CASRQGGTEAFF,TGTGCCAGCAGACAGGGGGGGACTGAAGCTTTCTTT
13,TRBV7-8,TRBD1,TRBJ2-7,-,CASSLDRGYEQYF,TGTGCCAGCAGCTTAGACAGGGGCTACGAGCAGTACTTC
15,TRBV6-1,TRBD2,TRBJ2-7,once,CASSFGRAGSYEQYF,TGTGCCAGCAGTTTCGGGAGGGCCGGCTCCTACGAGCAGTACTTC
15,TRBV2,TRBD1,TRBJ1-4,-,CASAGPGGRGEKLFF,TGTGCCAGCGCAGGACCAGGGGGTCGAGGGGAAAAACTGTTTTTT
13,TRBV6-5,TRBD1,TRBJ1-3,-,CASSRNTGGTIYF,TGTGCCAGCAGTCGCAATACAGGGGGCACCATATATTTT
17,TRBV5-6,-,TRBJ2-1,-,CASSLLTGSGSYNEQFF,TGTGCCAGCAGCCTCCTGACAGGCTCCGGCTCCTACAATGAGCAGTTCTTC
15,TRBV18,-,TRBJ2-5,-,CASSQPGDSGETQYF,TGTGCCAGCTCCCAACCGGGCGACAGTGGGGAGACCCAGTACTTC
18,TRBV18,-,TRBJ2-3,-,CASSPGTGRGRDADTQYF,TGTGCCAGCTCACCAGGCACAGGGCGAGGAAGGGACGCAGATACGCAGTATTTT
14,TRBV11-3,-,TRBJ2-7,-,CASSLRGGGREQYF,TGTGCCAGCAGCCTTAGGGGGGGTGGACGGGAGCAGTACTTC
15,TRBV7-3,TRBD2,TRBJ2-3,once,CASSRGLASTDTQYF,TGTGCCAGCAGCCGAGGACTAGCTTCAACAGATACGCAGTATTTT
17,TRBV4-2,TRBD2,TRBJ2-7,once,CASSQDGLAAISYEQYF,TGTGCCAGCAGCCAAGATGGACTAGCGGCAATCTCCTACGAGCAGTACTTC
12,TRBV6-6,-,TRBJ2-7,-,CAAARETYEQYF,TGTGCCGCGGCTCGGGAAACTTACGAGCAGTACTTC
14,TRBV7-2,-,TRBJ2-3,-,CASSLDRVTDTQYF,TGTGCCAGCAGCTTAGACAGGGTCACAGATACGCAGTATTTT